These 20 T cell receptor beta chains came from one sample sequenced in a study of blood T cell repertoires in COVID-19. The table came from immunoSEQ multiplex PCR; TCRdb's copy has only in-frame clones and leaves some out. The table has about 340,000 clones, about four fifths seen once; the top ten hold 2.5% to 3%. Sequences were obtained from peripheral blood. These receptors were obtained from a young man with active or convalescent COVID-19.

The CDR3 sequence: CASIAASYEQYF. DNA of the CDR3: TGTGCCAGCATCGCAGCGTCCTACGAGCAGTACTTC. The chain employs TRBV12-3 or TRBV12-4 and TRBJ2-7; no clear D. The V and J ends lost 7 bases and 1 base respectively, with 8 bases between them. This CDR3 is 12 amino acids long.

The chain uses TRBV30 and TRBJ1-1; D gene ambiguous. Trimming took off 3 bases at V and 3 bases at J, with 11 bases between the two ends. From germline, CDR1 is GTSNPN and CDR2 SVGIG (reference sequence). CDR3 length equals 13 residues. CDR3 loop: CAWRLRVDTEAFF. CDR3 bases: TGTGCCTGGAGGTTGAGGGTTGACACTGAAGCTTTCTTT.

The chain carries TRBV4-3 and TRBJ1-2; TRBD1 might be the D (5 bases). The length of the CDR3 is 15 residues. V lost 0 bases, J lost 8 bases, and 16 bases lay in between. Germline CDR1 and CDR2: LGHNA and YSLEER. In DNA form, the CDR3 reads TGCGCCAGCAGCCAAGAGTCAGGGCCAAGCGTCGGCTACACCTTC. This codes for CASSQESGPSVGYTF.

This chain connects TRBV10-1 to TRBJ2-1, with 16 bases fitting TRBD2. From germline, CDR1 is WNHNN and CDR2 SYGVQD (reference sequence). The CDR3 runs to 18 residues. V was clipped by 3 bases and J by 8 bases; unmatched bases: 10. Here the CDR3 reads CASSDSGLAGGSMDEQFF. CDR3 coding DNA: TGCGCCAGCAGTGATTCGGGACTAGCGGGGGGGAGCATGGATGAGCAGTTCTTC.

The genes are TRBV5-1 and TRBJ1-2, with D possibly TRBD1 on 5 matching bases. The CDR3 runs to 14 residues. CDR1 and CDR2 (germline): SGHRS, YFSETQ. The V end lost 3 bases, the J end lost 6 bases, and 15 bases lay between the germline ends. This CDR3 reads CASSSPGGFDGYTF. The CDR3 nucleotides are TGCGCCAGCAGCTCCCCTGGGGGGTTCGATGGCTACACCTTC.

This clone was recorded once. The chain has TRBV27 and TRBJ2-5, with 8 positions matching TRBD1. With 2 bases clipped from V and 4 bases from J, the junction kept 0 bases outside the gene matches. The CDR3 runs to 13 residues. Germline V lookup: CDR1 MNHEY, CDR2 SMNVEV (reference sequence). The CDR3 DNA is TGTGCCAGCAGTTTAGGGACAGGAGAGACCCAGTACTTC. Amino acid sequence: CASSLGTGETQYF.

The chain has TRBV6-4 and TRBJ2-3; 8 bases agree with TRBD2. In germline, CDR1 is MRHNA, CDR2 SNTAGT. V lost 2 bases and J lost 3; bases outside the gene matches: 4. The CDR3 covers 15 residues. This CDR3 reads CASSDAGGWTDTQYF. CDR3 bases: TGTGCCAGCAGTGACGCGGGGGGCTGGACAGATACGCAGTATTTT.

The chain recombines TRBV27 with TRBJ2-3; TRBD2 matches at 10 bases. V dropped 5 bases and J dropped 4; count of bases not matched to a gene: 9. Germline V gene data show CDR1 as MNHEY and CDR2 as SMNVEV (reference sequence). The CDR3 is 16 residues long. Here the CDR3 reads CASSPLAGAGADTQYF. The DNA for the CDR3 is TGTGCCAGCAGTCCGCTAGCGGGGGCGGGGGCAGATACGCAGTATTTT.

J is TRBJ1-3 and V is TRBV7-9, with D uncertain. Germline V gives CDR1 SEHNR, CDR2 FQNEAQ (reference sequence). The CDR3 has 14 amino acids. Trimming stripped 5 bases from V and 0 bases from J, with 8 bases between. In nucleotides, the CDR3 is TGTGCCAGCAGCCCCGGGTACTCTGGAAACACCATATATTTT. It translates to CASSPGYSGNTIYF.

The chain carries TRBV5-1 and TRBJ2-3; TRBD2 matches at 15 bases. The CDR3 covers 19 residues. Unmatched junction bases numbered 11, after V lost 2 bases and J lost 4 bases. Germline V gene sequence: CDR1 SGHRS, CDR2 YFSETQ. CDR3 region: CASSLGLAGGYLSPDTQYF. The CDR3 coding sequence is TGCGCCAGCAGCTTAGGACTAGCGGGGGGGTACCTTTCGCCAGATACGCAGTATTTT.

Regarding this clone: The same CDR3 can be traced to other DNA sequences in this sample. The CDR3 nucleotides read TGTGCCAGCAGTTTCGACAGAGACACTGAAGCTTTCTTT. Translation gives CASSFDRDTEAFF. V usage is TRBV27 and J usage is TRBJ1-1; D might be TRBD1 (5 bases). The CDR3 is 13 amino acids. Trimming stripped 3 bases from V and 3 bases from J, with 8 bases between. Germline V gene sequence: CDR1 MNHEY, CDR2 SMNVEV (reference sequence).

The chain has TRBV19 and TRBJ2-1, with 12 nucleotides matching TRBD1. Trimming at V came to 6 bases and at J to 4 bases, leaving 7 bases not matched to a gene. Germline V gene sequence: CDR1 LNHDA, CDR2 SQIVND (reference sequence). The CDR3 totals 16 residues. The CDR3 spells CASSLRGQGAYNEQFF. The CDR3 DNA follows: TGTGCCAGTAGCCTCCGGGGACAGGGGGCTTACAATGAGCAGTTCTTC.

The chain recombines TRBV24-1 with TRBJ2-3; TRBD2 agrees at 13 bases. This CDR3 is built from 16 residues. Germline V gene data show CDR1 as KGHDR and CDR2 as SFDVKD. After removal of 2 bases from V and 8 bases from J, the junction contained 6 bases not matched to a gene. For the CDR3, the DNA is TGTGCCACCAGTGATTGGTTGGGACTAGCGGGGACTACGCAGTATTTT. It yields the protein CATSDWLGLAGTTQYF.

The chain joins TRBV29-1 to TRBJ2-3, with 11 bases matching TRBD2. V shed 5 bases and J 0 bases; nucleotides not matched to a gene: 13. Germline CDR1 SQVTM, CDR2 ANQGSEA. The CDR3 is 18 residues long. As DNA, the CDR3 is TGCAGCGTTTCTCTTTGGGTAGCGGGAGGGGCGAGCACAGATACGCAGTATTTT. It specifies CSVSLWVAGGASTDTQYF.

A note on this clone: Other DNA sequences of this sample code for an identical CDR3. The chain combines TRBV24-1 with TRBJ1-2; TRBD1 matches 10 bases. CDR3 size: 12 residues. Germline trimming cut 9 bases from V and 4 bases from J; bases unmatched to any gene: 1. Germline V lookup: CDR1 KGHDR, CDR2 SFDVKD. CDR3 in amino acids: CATRDRGYGYTF. DNA of the CDR3: TGTGCCACCCGGGACAGGGGCTATGGCTACACCTTC.

This chain uses TRBV18 with TRBJ2-3, with 10 bases identical to TRBD1. The CDR3 runs to 15 residues. The trim removed 5 bases at V and 2 bases at J, leaving 4 bases unmatched. Germline CDR1 and CDR2: KGHSH and LQKENI. CDR3 sequence (DNA): TGTGCCAGCTCAAGGACAGGGGGGGACACAGATACGCAGTATTTT. This gives the protein CASSRTGGDTDTQYF.

The gene calls are TRBV27 and TRBJ1-2; 12 bases agree with TRBD1. V trimming: 4 bases; J trimming: 4 bases; junction bases outside the gene matches: 1. The germline V gene has CDR1 MNHEY and CDR2 SMNVEV (reference sequence). The CDR3 consists of 14 residues. The CDR3 sequence: CASSWGQGAYGYTF. For the CDR3, the DNA is TGTGCCAGCAGTTGGGGACAGGGGGCCTATGGCTACACCTTC.

This clone was found once. The V and J genes are TRBV7-2 and TRBJ2-1, with D perhaps matching TRBD2 (6 bases). Trimming left V 5 bases short and J 0 bases short, with 14 bases between. CDR3 length: 16 residues. Germline loops: CDR1 SGHTA, CDR2 FQGNSA. As DNA, the CDR3 is TGTGCCAGCAGCCCAAGCGGGTGGAGCTCCTACAATGAGCAGTTCTTC. The encoded protein is CASSPSGWSSYNEQFF. The full variable domain, with the rest looked up from reference TRBV7-2 and TRBJ2-1, is GAGVSQSPSNKVTEKGKDVELRCDPISGHTALYWYRQSLGQGLEFLIYFQGNSAPDKSGLPSDRFSAERTGGSVSTLTIQRTQQEDSAVYLCASSPSGWSSYNEQFFGPGTRLTVL.

The gene calls are TRBV7-2 and TRBJ2-1; D is unresolved. This CDR3 has 15 amino acids. The germline CDR1 and CDR2 sequences are SGHTA and FQGNSA. Trimming removed 5 bases from V and 3 bases from J, with 14 bases in between. CDR3 DNA sequence: TGTGCCAGCAGCCCCGACCCGGGTGGCTACAATGAGCAGTTCTTC. It yields the protein CASSPDPGGYNEQFF.

The gene calls are TRBV7-2 and TRBJ2-5; 9 positions match TRBD2. V lost 2 bases, J lost 7 bases, and 8 bases stayed unmatched. The CDR3 runs to 15 residues. Per the germline V gene, CDR1 is SGHTA and CDR2 is FQGNSA. The CDR3 loop reads CASSLSVAGDGTQYF. In DNA form, the CDR3 reads TGTGCCAGCAGCTTATCTGTAGCGGGGGACGGGACCCAGTACTTC.